This T cell receptor beta chain was identified during a study of blood T cells in healthy people across ages. A second PCR, run for 7 to 11 cycles, used a sample-barcoded 5' primer plus a J-beta primer mix. In TCRdb, the 5' RACE reads were re-called with MiXCR into one record per CDR3 protein. The table shows 540,000 or so distinct CDR3 sequences, with about 45% occurring only once. Germline V gives CDR1 SQVTM, CDR2 ANQGSEA. With 0 bases clipped from V and 4 bases from J, the junction kept 8 bases outside the gene matches. This CDR3 is 17 amino acids long. The V and J genes are TRBV29-1 and TRBJ2-2, with 10 bases identical to TRBD1. This TCR derives from an elderly man in good health. Sample: blood. The CDR3 sequence is CSVEDRQGAVGTGELFF. Here the CDR3 DNA reads TGCAGCGTTGAAGATCGACAGGGGGCAGTTGGCACCGGGGAGCTGTTTTTT.